This entry concerns a single T cell receptor beta chain. Its specificity is unknown. One end of the junction is discordant with germline, which a read error may explain. The data are from a study of Ad26.COV2.S vaccination and SARS-CoV-2 variants. Across the study: Enrollment placed the donor in the COV1001 Ad26.COV2.S trial arm. Participants got Ad26.COV2.S intramuscularly, once or twice 56 days apart.

Germline-derived CDR1 and CDR2 are SGHTA and FQGNSA. The CDR3 is made up of 16 amino acids. Study-wide findings and caveats: Vaccine recipients showed a spike-specific TCR breadth that was higher than in placebo recipients.

Here immunoSEQ multiplex PCR was the method, and the copy in TCRdb shows in-frame clones only, minus some. The sample includes about 350,000 clones, roughly 91% of them seen just once. As for treatment: 15 to 20 received Ad26.COV2.S at low or high dose, single or two shots; about five received placebo; per-sample allocation not given. Material that was analyzed had been drawn on day 63 after the first vaccine or placebo injection. Donor was an adult aged 18-55 years in Boston. The chain joins TRBV7-2 to TRBJ2-3, with 8 bases lining up with TRBD2. This specimen consisted of peripheral blood, obtained in a trial of Ad26.COV2.S vaccine versus placebo. The sequence was collected from a person between 18 and 65 years old who received the Ad26.COV2.S COVID-19 vaccine or a placebo. The DNA for the CDR3 is TGTGCCAGCTGCTTGGGGGCGGGGGGAAGCACAGATACGCAGTATTTT. Amino acids: CASCLGAGGSTDTQYF.